Below, 18 T cell receptor beta chains from the same sample are listed, as sequenced in a study of cytomegalovirus exposure and HLA in healthy donors. PCR used 60 Vbeta primers and 13 Jbeta primers. This table comes from immunoSEQ multiplex PCR, and its TCRdb copy is limited to in-frame clones, with some not included. This sample yields about 130,000 clones, of which 75% to 90% are seen a single time; 1% belongs to the top ten. The sample was PBMCs. These receptor sequences come from a man aged 40-49 years in good health and CMV-seronegative.

The chain links TRBV19 to TRBJ1-2, with D perhaps TRBD1 (5 bases). The CDR3 extends over 14 amino acids. In germline, CDR1 is LNHDA, CDR2 SQIVND (reference sequence). V shed 7 bases and J shed 6 bases, with 18 bases lying between them. The CDR3 protein is CASTYTAQADGYTF. The CDR3 nucleotides are TGTGCCAGTACTTATACTGCACAGGCTGATGGCTACACCTTC.

The chain joins TRBV18 to TRBJ1-3, with D uncertain. Germline CDR1 and CDR2: KGHSH and LQKENI. The CDR3 runs to 15 residues. V shed 3 bases and J shed 7 bases, with 16 bases lying between them. CDR3 DNA: TGTGCCAGCTCACCTGTCCCAACGAGGTTGAACACCATATATTTT. Its protein product is CASSPVPTRLNTIYF.

The V and J genes are TRBV6-1 and TRBJ2-7, with 7 positions matching TRBD1. Germline V CDR1 and CDR2: MNHNS, SASEGT. The CDR3 sequence is 12 residues long. Trimming cost V 7 bases and J 3 bases; bases outside gene matches: 3. CDR3 sequence reads: CASTNRGYEQYF. CDR3 in DNA: TGTGCCAGCACCAACAGGGGCTACGAGCAGTACTTC.

The gene calls are TRBV19 and TRBJ2-5; the match to TRBD2 covers 8 bases. This CDR3 spans 16 amino acids. Germline V lookup: CDR1 LNHDA, CDR2 SQIVND (reference sequence). Trimming cost V 6 bases and J 1 base; bases outside gene matches: 10. In DNA, the CDR3 is TGTGCCAGTAGCCTCATTAGCGGGACGGTCCAAGAGACCCAGTACTTC. Encoded protein: CASSLISGTVQETQYF.

With regard to this clone: The same CDR3 also results from other DNA sequences found in this sample. V usage is TRBV30 and J usage is TRBJ1-4; TRBD1 matches at 7 bases. Germline V gene sequence: CDR1 GTSNPN, CDR2 SVGIG (reference sequence). This CDR3 is built from 13 residues. With 1 base clipped from V and 5 bases from J, the junction kept 1 base outside the gene matches. This CDR3 is CAWSGQGNEKLFF. CDR3 coding DNA: TGTGCCTGGAGTGGACAGGGAAATGAAAAACTGTTTTTT.

This clone was counted a few times. V gene TRBV7-9 combines with J gene TRBJ1-4; 8 bases agree with TRBD1. The CDR3 length is 16 residues. Per the germline V gene, CDR1 is SEHNR and CDR2 is FQNEAQ (reference sequence). Trimming at V came to 3 bases and at J to 5 bases, leaving 8 bases not matched to a gene. The CDR3 DNA reads as TGTGCCAGCAGCTTCCCGGACCGACAGGGGAATGAAAAACTGTTTTTT. It codes for CASSFPDRQGNEKLFF.

The chain recombines TRBV5-1 with TRBJ1-2; TRBD1 matches at 8 bases. Losses at the gene ends were 3 bases for V and 4 bases for J; bases not matched to a gene: 8. This CDR3 contains 15 residues. Per the germline V gene, CDR1 is SGHRS and CDR2 is YFSETQ. For the CDR3, the DNA is TGCGCCAGCAGCTCCACGGGACAGGAGCTCTATGGCTACACCTTC. Protein sequence: CASSSTGQELYGYTF.

This chain links TRBV19 with TRBJ2-4, with a possible D match to TRBD2 (6 bases). Per germline, CDR1 LNHDA and CDR2 SQIVND (reference sequence). The CDR3 is 13 residues long. V was trimmed by 7 bases and J by 6 bases, leaving 13 bases between them. The CDR3 DNA sequence: TGTGCCAGTACCACGGGAGTGGGAAACATTCAGTACTTC. Its protein is CASTTGVGNIQYF.

This clone was seen only a few times. J is TRBJ2-5 and V is TRBV6-6, with 8 nucleotides matching TRBD2. Trimming took 2 bases from V and 5 from J; bases not matched to a gene: 4. Germline assignment: CDR1 MNHNY and CDR2 SVGAGI (reference sequence). The CDR3 is 14 amino acids. As DNA, the CDR3 is TGTGCCAGCAGTTACGGGGGCGGGAGGGAGACCCAGTACTTC. Translation gives CASSYGGGRETQYF.

V usage is TRBV15 and J usage is TRBJ1-2; D gene unclear. The germline CDR1 and CDR2 sequences are LNHNV and YYDKDF (reference sequence). The CDR3 sequence is 13 residues long. The ends were cut back, 3 bases at V and 5 bases at J, with 10 bases in the middle. CDR3 in DNA: TGTGCCACCAGCAGGAACCCCGGGTATGGCTACACCTTC. This encodes CATSRNPGYGYTF.

The J gene is TRBJ2-7, the V gene TRBV4-2, with 8 bases identical to TRBD1. The germline CDR1 and CDR2 sequences are LGHNA and YNFKEQ. This CDR3 is 15 amino acids long. The junction had 6 bases not matched to a gene; V was cut back by 1 base and J by 4 bases. The CDR3 DNA reads TGTGCCAGCAGCCAAGTGGACAGGGTCCAATACGAGCAGTACTTC. This codes for CASSQVDRVQYEQYF.

The CDR3 DNA reads TGTGCCAGCAGTTTATTAGCTAGCGGGGTCAGCTCCTACGAGCAGTACTTC. It is translated as CASSLLASGVSSYEQYF. V gene TRBV27 combines with J gene TRBJ2-7, with 9 bases matching TRBD2. The CDR3 consists of 17 residues. Unmatched junction bases numbered 7, after V lost 1 base and J lost 0 bases. Germline CDR1 MNHEY, CDR2 SMNVEV (reference sequence).

The chain is built from TRBV6-6 and TRBJ1-2; the D is unclear. The CDR3 spans 16 residues. The germline V gene has CDR1 MNHNY and CDR2 SVGAGI (reference sequence). V was clipped by 0 bases and J by 5 bases, with 16 bases between them. Here the CDR3 reads CASSYSSRRGDYGYTF. CDR3 in DNA: TGTGCCAGCAGTTACTCGAGTAGGCGCGGGGATTATGGCTACACCTTC.

The chain carries TRBV7-3 and TRBJ2-1; no clear D gene. Germline-derived CDR1 and CDR2 are SGHTA and FQGTGA. Trimming stripped 2 bases from V and 4 bases from J, with 6 bases between. CDR3 length equals 13 residues. CDR3 nucleotides: TGTGCCAGCAGCTTATACCAGTACAATGAGCAGTTCTTC. The encoded protein is CASSLYQYNEQFF.

The chain has TRBV6-5 and TRBJ2-4; D possibly corresponds to TRBD1 (5 bases). There are 13 residues in the CDR3. The germline CDR1 and CDR2 sequences are MNHEY and SVGAGI. V was cut by 3 bases and J by 7 bases, with 10 bases left in between. The CDR3 DNA is TGTGCCAGCAGTTATTCGAAGGGGAACATTCAGTACTTC. It specifies CASSYSKGNIQYF.

The genes are TRBV2 and TRBJ1-5, with D uncertain. The V gene's germline CDR1 is SNHLY and CDR2 FYNNEI. CDR3 length: 16 residues. V dropped 7 bases and J dropped 1 base, with 17 bases sitting between them. Here the CDR3 DNA reads TGTGCCAGCACTACCGTCGGAGTACGCAGCAATCAGCCCCAGCATTTT. Its translation is CASTTVGVRSNQPQHF.

The rearrangement uses TRBV18 and TRBJ1-4; no reliable D call. V was clipped by 1 base and J by 3 bases, with 6 bases between them. There are 14 residues in the CDR3. Looked up from germline, CDR1 is KGHSH and CDR2 is LQKENI. CDR3 region: CASSPLQPNEKLFF. The CDR3 DNA reads TGTGCCAGCTCACCACTACAGCCTAATGAAAAACTGTTTTTT.

The rearrangement links TRBV9 to TRBJ2-3, with TRBD2 identical over 10 bases. This CDR3 spans 15 amino acids. Unmatched junction bases numbered 0, after V lost 1 base and J lost 1 base. The germline gives CDR1 SGDLS, CDR2 YYNGEE. Written as DNA, the CDR3 is TGTGCCAGCAGCGTAACTAGCGGGGGCACAGATACGCAGTATTTT. Translation gives CASSVTSGGTDTQYF.